A selection of T cell receptor beta chains follows, all from one sample in a study of CD4 T cells in relation to SARS-CoV-2 and coronaviruses. TCRdb's copy holds only in-frame clones and misses some; the assay was immunoSEQ multiplex PCR. The table includes about 35,000 clones, about 79% detected once. These TCRs are of unknown antigen specificity. Material for sequencing was naive CD4+ T cells from PBMCs, cultured in vitro. The receptor source for this set is an adult with COVID-19. CDR3s include the opening cysteine and the closing phenylalanine or tryptophan. A D gene is named only where the DNA matches it firmly. Size is stated for part of the rows, as once, few or many counts, or as a class when the clone is expanded.

>-|-|TRBJ2-5|TRBV15
CATSRAFTLGNQETQYF
TGTGCCACCAGCAGAGCGTTCACGCTGGGTAACCAAGAGACCCAGTACTTC
>once|TRBD2|TRBJ2-7|TRBV19
CASSPLGGLAGVVYEQYF
TGTGCCAGTAGCCCTCTAGGGGGACTAGCGGGAGTTGTCTACGAGCAGTACTTC
>-|TRBD2|TRBJ2-4|TRBV20-1
CSAEREGVQYF
TGCAGTGCTGAGCGGGAGGGAGTTCAGTACTTC
>-|TRBD2|TRBJ2-1|TRBV10-1
CASSESGFLAGTHNEQFF
TGCGCCAGCAGTGAGTCGGGGTTCCTAGCGGGAACCCACAATGAGCAGTTCTTC
>-|-|TRBJ2-1|TRBV9
CASSTSGTSSNEQFF
TGTGCCAGCAGCACATCCGGGACGTCCTCCAATGAGCAGTTCTTC
>once|-|TRBJ2-1|TRBV12-3/TRBV12-4
CASSLGIVNEQFF
TGTGCCAGCAGTTTGGGAATCGTCAATGAGCAGTTCTTC
>-|TRBD1|TRBJ1-4|TRBV7-2
CASSPTGSNEKLFF
TGTGCCAGCAGCCCGACAGGGAGTAATGAAAAACTGTTTTTT
>-|TRBD2|TRBJ2-3|TRBV7-3
CASSLQPSGEDTQYF
TGTGCCAGCAGCTTACAGCCTAGCGGGGAAGATACGCAGTATTTT
>-|-|TRBJ2-3|TRBV7-8
CASSSLGDQYTDTQYF
TGTGCCAGCAGCTCCCTAGGGGACCAATACACAGATACGCAGTATTTT
>-|TRBD2|TRBJ2-3|TRBV9
CASSVSLAGSTDTQYF
TGTGCCAGCAGCGTCAGCCTAGCGGGGAGCACAGATACGCAGTATTTT
>-|-|TRBJ2-1|TRBV7-9
CASSLPTWDTPGLNEQFF
TGTGCCAGCAGCTTACCCACCTGGGACACTCCCGGGCTAAATGAGCAGTTCTTC
>-|-|TRBJ2-7|TRBV13
CASSFGLEQYF
TGTGCCAGCAGCTTTGGTTTGGAGCAGTACTTC
>few|-|TRBJ1-2|TRBV19
CASSTQRGGYGYTF
TGTGCCAGTAGTACACAGAGGGGAGGGTATGGCTACACCTTC
>-|-|TRBJ1-1|TRBV30
CAWSVPGDLNTEAFF
TGTGCCTGGAGTGTCCCAGGGGACTTGAACACTGAAGCTTTCTTT
>-|-|TRBJ2-7|TRBV19
CASSKGRESSYEQYF
TGTGCCAGTAGCAAGGGACGGGAGAGCTCCTACGAGCAGTACTTC
>-|-|TRBJ2-7|TRBV5-5
CASSLRELGYEQYF
TGTGCCAGCAGCTTGAGAGAACTCGGGTACGAGCAGTACTTC
>-|TRBD2|TRBJ2-7|TRBV6-5
CASSLAGGGEQYF
TGTGCCAGCAGCCTCGCGGGGGGAGGCGAGCAGTACTTC
>-|TRBD2|TRBJ2-2|TRBV7-2
CASSLAIALAGAGELFF
TGTGCCAGCAGCTTAGCCATAGCACTAGCGGGAGCCGGGGAGCTGTTTTTT
>-|TRBD2|TRBJ2-1|TRBV5-1
CASSRRTSGDIYNEQFF
TGCGCCAGCAGCCGTCGGACTAGCGGGGACATTTACAATGAGCAGTTCTTC
>-|-|TRBJ2-1|TRBV2
CASSVHNEQFF
TGTGCCAGCAGTGTACACAATGAGCAGTTCTTC
>-|-|TRBJ2-2|TRBV11-2
CASSLVELNTGELFF
TGTGCCAGCAGCTTGGTGGAGCTGAACACCGGGGAGCTGTTTTTT
>-|-|TRBJ2-5|TRBV28
CASSSPAGWYTDKETQYF
TGTGCCAGCAGCTCCCCCGCGGGCTGGTATACTGATAAAGAGACCCAGTACTTC
>-|-|TRBJ2-1|TRBV7-8
CASSRRWGYNEQFF
TGTGCCAGCAGCCGAAGGTGGGGCTACAATGAGCAGTTCTTC
>-|TRBD2|TRBJ2-1|TRBV5-4
CASSPLAGGPEQFF
TGTGCCAGCAGCCCGTTAGCGGGAGGGCCTGAGCAGTTCTTC
>-|-|TRBJ2-3|TRBV6-4
CASSVTGVTDTQYF
TGTGCCAGCAGTGTGACGGGAGTGACAGATACGCAGTATTTT
>-|-|TRBJ1-1|TRBV30
CAWSQKGDEAFF
TGTGCCTGGAGTCAGAAGGGGGACGAAGCTTTCTTT
>-|-|TRBJ1-5|TRBV20-1
CSASRTLGSNQPQHF
TGCAGTGCTAGTCGGACGCTGGGGAGCAATCAGCCCCAGCATTTT
>-|-|TRBJ2-3|TRBV7-9
CASSEARGTDTQYF
TGTGCCAGCAGCGAGGCCCGGGGCACAGATACGCAGTATTTT
>-|-|TRBJ2-5|TRBV3-1/TRBV3-2
CASSQALGIGGGNLETQYF
TGTGCCAGCAGCCAAGCTTTGGGTATCGGGGGAGGAAATCTTGAGACCCAGTACTTC
>-|-|TRBJ1-6|TRBV30
CAWSNRMESPLHF
TGTGCCTGGAGTAACAGGATGGAATCACCCCTCCACTTT
>-|-|TRBJ2-1|TRBV2
CASRDYNEQFF
TGTGCCAGCAGAGACTACAATGAGCAGTTCTTC
>-|-|TRBJ2-3|TRBV21-1
CASSKALYGGQPDTQYF
TGTGCCAGCAGCAAAGCGCTTTATGGCGGCCAGCCAGATACGCAGTATTTT
>-|-|TRBJ1-2|TRBV18
CASSPSTRQDYGYTF
TGTGCCAGCTCACCTTCTACACGACAGGACTATGGCTACACCTTC
>-|-|TRBJ2-5|TRBV4-1
CASSPPRGGSETQYF
TGCGCCAGCAGCCCCCCCAGGGGGGGGTCAGAGACCCAGTACTTC
>-|-|TRBJ2-7|TRBV10-3
CAISESRVEQYF
TGTGCCATCAGTGAGTCGAGGGTGGAGCAGTACTTC
>few|TRBD2|TRBJ2-2|TRBV10-1
CASSPGTSGYTGELFF
TGCGCCAGCAGTCCCGGGACTAGCGGATACACCGGGGAGCTGTTTTTT
>-|-|TRBJ2-4|TRBV14
CASSQVASGNIQYF
TGTGCCAGCAGCCAAGTAGCGAGTGGAAACATTCAGTACTTC
>-|-|TRBJ1-6|TRBV7-9
CASSLGTRGYNSPLHF
TGTGCCAGCAGCCTAGGGACTCGAGGGTATAATTCACCCCTCCACTTT
>once|TRBD2|TRBJ2-2|TRBV3-1/TRBV3-2
CASSLQSAGSTGELFF
TGTGCCAGCAGCCTTCAATCAGCGGGAAGTACCGGGGAGCTGTTTTTT
>few|-|TRBJ2-7|TRBV5-4
CASSFFVGAYEQYF
TGTGCCAGCAGCTTTTTCGTCGGGGCCTACGAGCAGTACTTC
>-|-|TRBJ2-3|TRBV23-1
CASSPSLDYNRDTQYF
TGCGCCAGCAGTCCATCTTTAGACTATAATCGAGATACGCAGTATTTT
>few|-|TRBJ2-1|TRBV30
CAWRGGNYNEQFF
TGTGCCTGGCGGGGCGGAAACTACAATGAGCAGTTCTTC
>-|TRBD1|TRBJ1-3|TRBV5-1
CASSSQTGLRSGNTIYF
TGCGCCAGCAGCTCGCAGACAGGGCTGCGGTCTGGAAACACCATATATTTT
>-|-|TRBJ2-3|TRBV19
CASSIGLGEDTQYF
TGTGCCAGTAGTATTGGACTGGGGGAAGATACGCAGTATTTT
>-|-|TRBJ2-3|TRBV20-1
CSARYPDTQYF
TGCAGTGCTAGATACCCAGATACGCAGTATTTT
>-|-|TRBJ2-2|TRBV5-8
CASSWDARAGELFF
TGTGCCAGCAGTTGGGACGCCCGGGCCGGGGAGCTGTTTTTT
>-|-|TRBJ2-5|TRBV2
CASRGAQETQYF
TGTGCCAGCAGGGGCGCCCAAGAGACCCAGTACTTC
>-|-|TRBJ1-5|TRBV27
CASAPGSSRPNQPQHF
TGTGCCAGCGCACCCGGGAGCAGCCGCCCTAATCAGCCCCAGCATTTT
>-|TRBD2|TRBJ2-1|TRBV11-2
CASSLGSASGISYNEQFF
TGTGCCAGCAGCTTAGGGTCTGCTAGCGGGATCTCCTACAATGAGCAGTTCTTC
>-|-|TRBJ1-2|TRBV21-1
CASSKASGGYTF
TGTGCCAGCAGCAAAGCATCGGGGGGCTACACCTTC
>-|-|TRBJ1-4|TRBV6-2/TRBV6-3
CASSDTGAANEKLFF
TGTGCCAGCAGCGACACGGGGGCTGCTAATGAAAAACTGTTTTTT
>-|-|TRBJ2-6|TRBV6-1
CASSEGWGRIFSGANVLTF
TGTGCCAGCAGTGAAGGGTGGGGCAGAATATTTTCTGGGGCCAACGTCCTGACTTTC
>-|-|TRBJ2-2|TRBV2
CASSEALSTGELFF
TGTGCCAGCAGTGAAGCGCTTAGTACCGGGGAGCTGTTTTTT